A single T cell receptor beta chain is shown here with its context. As yet, its antigen is unknown. The authors reverse transcribed all of the isolated RNA, so sequencing captured expressed TCRB transcripts. Measured with immunoSEQ multiplex PCR; TCRdb has only the in-frame clones, and not every one. The sample lists fewer than 500,000 clones, about 14% seen once, with about 0.034% in the top ten. This CDR3 comprises 13 residues. Per germline, CDR1 GTSNPN and CDR2 SVGIG (reference sequence). With V trimmed by 2 bases and J by 9 bases, 6 bases remained unmatched. This record belongs to a study of beta chain features in type 1 diabetes. General study results and limits: Patients and controls would share equally any PCR tilt toward shorter templates.

The sample was naive CD4+ T cells from blood. The receptor was derived from a man between 25 and 39 years old in good health. This chain uses TRBV30 with TRBJ2-1; 8 nucleotides match TRBD2. CDR3 loop: CAWSRREAGEQFF. CDR3 DNA: TGTGCCTGGAGTAGGCGGGAGGCCGGTGAGCAGTTCTTC.